This is a list of T cell receptor beta chains from one sample in a study of molecular identifiers for immune sequencing clone quantification. In TCRdb, the PCR reads were re-called with MiXCR into one record per CDR3 protein. In the table there are roughly 86,000 distinct CDR3 sequences, over 15% of which are singletons. The source material was naive CD8+ T cells from blood, with Jurkat cell RNA spiked in. These receptor sequences come from a human donor in good health. Some libraries in this study had Jurkat cell RNA spiked in. Each CDR3 is given with its conserved first and last residue. The order of the fields is J gene, clone size, V gene, D gene, CDR3 length, CDR3 protein, CDR3 DNA. D genes are given only for firm matches. Rows give clone size only sometimes, using once, few, many, or a class for an expanded clone.

TRBJ2-7,NA,TRBV7-8,NA,16,CASSPSLRVDTYEQYF,TGTGCCAGCAGCCCCTCTTTGCGAGTGGATACCTACGAGCAGTACTTC
TRBJ1-1,NA,TRBV6-2/TRBV6-3,NA,13,CASSPYVNTEAFF,TGTGCCAGCAGCCCATACGTGAACACTGAAGCTTTCTTT
TRBJ2-7,many,TRBV20-1,TRBD1,14,CSARDLQGAYEQYF,TGCAGTGCTAGAGACTTACAGGGGGCCTACGAGCAGTACTTC
TRBJ2-1,few,TRBV15,TRBD2,17,CATSRVGLAGGYNEQFF,TGTGCCACCAGCAGAGTGGGCCTAGCGGGGGGTTACAATGAGCAGTTCTTC
TRBJ2-7,many,TRBV29-1,TRBD1,13,CSVEAGQSYEQYF,TGCAGCGTTGAAGCGGGACAGTCCTACGAGCAGTACTTC
TRBJ2-2,many,TRBV19,TRBD1,16,CASTYGQGALAGELFF,TGTGCCAGCACCTACGGACAGGGGGCTTTAGCCGGGGAGCTGTTTTTT
TRBJ2-7,many,TRBV5-1,NA,14,CASSHPDRTYEQYF,TGCGCCAGCAGCCACCCGGACAGAACCTACGAGCAGTACTTC
TRBJ2-1,many,TRBV6-2/TRBV6-3,TRBD2,14,CASSGTSGGHEQFF,TGTGCCAGCAGTGGGACTAGCGGGGGGCATGAGCAGTTCTTC
TRBJ2-2,many,TRBV9,TRBD1,16,CASSPPLQGSAGELFF,TGTGCCAGCAGCCCCCCTCTACAGGGGTCCGCCGGGGAGCTGTTTTTT
TRBJ2-1,NA,TRBV28,TRBD1,15,CASSSRTGSYNEQFF,TGTGCCAGCAGTTCCCGGACAGGCTCCTACAATGAGCAGTTCTTC
TRBJ2-7,NA,TRBV20-1,TRBD2,15,CSARETSGGPYEQYF,TGCAGTGCTAGAGAAACTAGCGGGGGTCCGTACGAGCAGTACTTC
TRBJ2-2,NA,TRBV6-5,TRBD2,17,CASSYSAGREKARELLF,TGTGCCAGCAGTTACTCGGCCGGGCGGGAGAAAGCCCGGGAGCTGCTTTTT
TRBJ2-7,many,TRBV20-1,TRBD1,17,CSAKNGTGEGLGSEQYF,TGCAGTGCTAAAAACGGGACAGGGGAGGGTCTAGGCTCCGAGCAGTACTTC
TRBJ2-7,many,TRBV20-1,NA,11,CSARTGYEQYF,TGCAGTGCTAGAACGGGATACGAGCAGTACTTC
TRBJ2-1,few,TRBV29-1,TRBD1,13,CSVGEDRGNEQFF,TGCAGCGTCGGAGAAGACAGGGGCAATGAGCAGTTCTTC
TRBJ2-7,many,TRBV4-1,TRBD2,16,CASSQDITSGAYEQYF,TGCGCCAGCAGCCAAGATATCACTAGCGGGGCCTACGAGCAGTACTTC
TRBJ2-1,many,TRBV29-1,NA,14,CSVEDGEGGNEQFF,TGCAGCGTTGAAGATGGAGAAGGGGGCAATGAGCAGTTCTTC
TRBJ2-3,once,TRBV19,TRBD2,15,CASRRTSGYTDTQYF,TGTGCCAGTAGACGGACTAGCGGGTACACAGATACGCAGTATTTT
TRBJ2-2,many,TRBV7-9,NA,14,CASSSPMNTGELFF,TGTGCCAGCAGCTCGCCCATGAACACCGGGGAGCTGTTTTTT
TRBJ1-1,many,TRBV9,NA,16,CASSVAVGDVSTEAFF,TGTGCCAGCAGCGTAGCGGTCGGGGATGTAAGCACTGAAGCTTTCTTT
TRBJ1-4,few,TRBV4-1,TRBD1,16,CASSQRRTGLNEKLSF,TGCGCCAGCAGCCAACGTAGGACAGGGCTTAATGAAAAACTGTCTTTT
TRBJ1-5,many,TRBV4-3,NA,16,CASSQDRTPSNQPQHF,TGCGCCAGCAGCCAAGATCGGACCCCTAGCAATCAGCCCCAGCATTTT
TRBJ2-4,many,TRBV20-1,TRBD1,15,CSARDSKLGKNIQYF,TGCAGTGCCCGGGACAGCAAACTTGGCAAAAACATTCAGTACTTC
TRBJ2-3,many,TRBV5-1,NA,13,CASSLESSDTQYF,TGCGCCAGCAGCTTGGAGTCGTCAGATACGCAGTATTTT
TRBJ2-7,many,TRBV4-1,NA,12,CASSHLAGEQYF,TGCGCCAGCAGCCATCTAGCTGGCGAGCAGTACTTC
TRBJ2-7,many,TRBV4-3,NA,16,CASSQDNSRAYYEQYF,TGCGCCAGCAGCCAAGATAACTCTAGGGCTTACTACGAGCAGTACTTC
TRBJ2-1,NA,TRBV7-9,TRBD1,16,CASSLSWTGLDNEQFF,TGTGCCAGCAGCTTATCTTGGACAGGGCTGGACAATGAGCAGTTCTTC
TRBJ2-7,NA,TRBV7-9,NA,14,CASSLKGETYEQYF,TGTGCCAGCAGCTTAAAGGGGGAAACCTACGAGCAGTACTTC
TRBJ2-1,NA,TRBV6-2/TRBV6-3,NA,14,CASRAYGLLNEQFF,TGTGCCAGCAGAGCTTACGGGTTACTCAATGAGCAGTTCTTC
TRBJ1-4,many,TRBV4-3,NA,13,CASSQAGNEKLFF,TGCGCCAGCAGCCAAGCGGGTAATGAAAAACTGTTTTTT
TRBJ2-3,many,TRBV6-1,TRBD1,16,CASSDPTGTPTDTQYF,TGTGCCAGCAGCGACCCGACAGGGACCCCCACAGATACGCAGTATTTT
TRBJ2-3,many,TRBV5-5,TRBD2,17,CASSSTGLAGPTDTQYF,TGTGCCAGCAGCTCGACCGGTCTAGCGGGGCCCACAGATACGCAGTATTTT
TRBJ1-1,NA,TRBV12-3/TRBV12-4,NA,13,CAGSLGQNTEAFF,TGTGCCGGCAGTTTAGGACAGAACACTGAAGCTTTCTTT